This is a list of T cell receptor beta chains from one sample in a study of early T cells in non-severe SARS-CoV-2 infection. TCRdb passed the 5' RACE reads through MiXCR, listing each CDR3 protein once. Among tens of thousands of distinct CDR3 sequences listed, roughly 9.9% were seen once. Sequencing was done on a sample of whole blood. The receptor set was obtained from an adult who was a healthcare worker with PCR-confirmed SARS-CoV-2 infection or an uninfected control (not recorded which). Each CDR3 is given with its conserved first and last residue. Each record gives: clone size, J gene, D gene, V gene, CDR3 DNA, CDR3 protein. The D gene is left open where the match is weak. A clone size is listed for some rows: how often the clone was seen (once, few, many), or a class if it is expanded.

clone size: NA; J gene: TRBJ1-2; D gene: NA; V gene: TRBV11-2; CDR3 DNA: TGTGCCAGCAGCTTAGATCATGGGGGCTACACCTTC; CDR3 protein: CASSLDHGGYTF
clone size: NA; J gene: TRBJ1-1; D gene: TRBD1; V gene: TRBV4-3; CDR3 DNA: TGCGCCAGCGCCCCAGGGACAGCGAACACTGAAGCTTTCTTT; CDR3 protein: CASAPGTANTEAFF
clone size: many; J gene: TRBJ2-3; D gene: TRBD2; V gene: TRBV6-5; CDR3 DNA: TGTGCCAGCAGCTTACTAGCGGGGGGGGCAGATACGCAGTATTTT; CDR3 protein: CASSLLAGGADTQYF
clone size: many; J gene: TRBJ1-1; D gene: TRBD1; V gene: TRBV12-3/TRBV12-4; CDR3 DNA: TGTGCCAGCAGTTTGGTCCAGGGGGCCTTCACTGAAGCTTTCTTT; CDR3 protein: CASSLVQGAFTEAFF
clone size: NA; J gene: TRBJ2-7; D gene: TRBD2; V gene: TRBV28; CDR3 DNA: TGTGCCAGCAGTTTAAGGGGCGTAGCGGGGGGAATCTACGAGCAGTACTTC; CDR3 protein: CASSLRGVAGGIYEQYF
clone size: many; J gene: TRBJ1-5; D gene: NA; V gene: TRBV3-1; CDR3 DNA: TGTGCCAGCAGCCAAGACCTAAATCAGCCCCAGCATTTT; CDR3 protein: CASSQDLNQPQHF
clone size: NA; J gene: TRBJ2-7; D gene: NA; V gene: TRBV9; CDR3 DNA: TGTGCCAGCAGCGTAACGGACGCCCCCTACGAGCAGTACTTC; CDR3 protein: CASSVTDAPYEQYF
clone size: NA; J gene: TRBJ2-5; D gene: NA; V gene: TRBV11-2; CDR3 DNA: TGTGCCAGCAGCTTACGCTACGGGGAAGAGACCCAGTACTTC; CDR3 protein: CASSLRYGEETQYF
clone size: NA; J gene: TRBJ2-4; D gene: NA; V gene: TRBV3-1; CDR3 DNA: TGTGCCAGCAGCCAAGCACCCCCGGGTGGTGGACAGAAAAACATTCAGTACTTC; CDR3 protein: CASSQAPPGGGQKNIQYF
clone size: many; J gene: TRBJ2-3; D gene: TRBD2; V gene: TRBV30; CDR3 DNA: TGTGCCTGGAATACGGGGGGGCTAGAAGATACGCAGTATTTT; CDR3 protein: CAWNTGGLEDTQYF
clone size: many; J gene: TRBJ2-7; D gene: NA; V gene: TRBV4-3; CDR3 DNA: TGCGCCAGCAGCCAAGATCGGCAGGGCCCCTACGAGCAGTACTTC; CDR3 protein: CASSQDRQGPYEQYF
clone size: many; J gene: TRBJ2-1; D gene: TRBD2; V gene: TRBV20-1; CDR3 DNA: TGCAGTGCTAGAGGGACTAGCGGGGGGTGGTATGAGCAGTTCTTC; CDR3 protein: CSARGTSGGWYEQFF
clone size: few; J gene: TRBJ2-1; D gene: NA; V gene: TRBV7-8; CDR3 DNA: TGTGCCAGCAGCTCCTCTATCGGCAACTCCTACAATGAGCAGTTCTTC; CDR3 protein: CASSSSIGNSYNEQFF
clone size: many; J gene: TRBJ1-1; D gene: NA; V gene: TRBV6-5; CDR3 DNA: TGTGCCAGCAGGCCATCGAACACTGAAGCTTTCTTT; CDR3 protein: CASRPSNTEAFF
clone size: many; J gene: TRBJ2-5; D gene: NA; V gene: TRBV29-1; CDR3 DNA: TGCAGCGTTGGAGAGCAAGAGACCCAGTACTTC; CDR3 protein: CSVGEQETQYF
clone size: many; J gene: TRBJ1-1; D gene: NA; V gene: TRBV6-1; CDR3 DNA: TGTGCCAGCAGTCAAACACCGAACACTGAAGCTTTCTTT; CDR3 protein: CASSQTPNTEAFF
clone size: NA; J gene: TRBJ2-4; D gene: TRBD1; V gene: TRBV7-9; CDR3 DNA: TGTGCCAGCAGCACCTCGGACAGGGGGCGATGGGCCAAAAACATTCAGTACTTC; CDR3 protein: CASSTSDRGRWAKNIQYF
clone size: NA; J gene: TRBJ1-1; D gene: NA; V gene: TRBV21-1; CDR3 DNA: TGTGCCAGCATCATGAGGGGACCTGAAGCTTTCTTT; CDR3 protein: CASIMRGPEAFF
clone size: few; J gene: TRBJ1-2; D gene: NA; V gene: TRBV12-3/TRBV12-4; CDR3 DNA: TGTGCCAGCAGTTTAAGGTCTGGCTACACCTTC; CDR3 protein: CASSLRSGYTF
clone size: NA; J gene: TRBJ2-7; D gene: NA; V gene: TRBV29-1; CDR3 DNA: TGCAGCGTCTCGCAGGGGACTCTCTACGAGCAGTACTTC; CDR3 protein: CSVSQGTLYEQYF
clone size: NA; J gene: TRBJ2-7; D gene: NA; V gene: TRBV7-2; CDR3 DNA: TGTGCCAGCAGCTCCGAACGATTGCGCGAGCAGTACTTC; CDR3 protein: CASSSERLREQYF
clone size: NA; J gene: TRBJ2-3; D gene: TRBD1; V gene: TRBV7-9; CDR3 DNA: TGTGCCAGCAGCTTACTGACAGGGGGACGCCATGAGACAGATACGCAGTATTTT; CDR3 protein: CASSLLTGGRHETDTQYF
clone size: few; J gene: TRBJ2-1; D gene: TRBD2; V gene: TRBV6-6; CDR3 DNA: TGTGCCAGCGCCCCGGGACTAGGCTACAATGAGCAGTTCTTC; CDR3 protein: CASAPGLGYNEQFF
clone size: many; J gene: TRBJ2-7; D gene: NA; V gene: TRBV20-1; CDR3 DNA: TGCAGTGCTAGTCCCCTTACAGGAGGGGGCGAGCAGTACTTC; CDR3 protein: CSASPLTGGGEQYF
clone size: many; J gene: TRBJ1-1; D gene: TRBD1; V gene: TRBV6-2/TRBV6-3; CDR3 DNA: TGTGCCAGCAGTTACTCCCGGGACAGGGGGTTCTTT; CDR3 protein: CASSYSRDRGFF
clone size: few; J gene: TRBJ1-5; D gene: TRBD1; V gene: TRBV29-1; CDR3 DNA: TGCAGCGCAATGACAGGGAAAGATCAGCCCCAGCATTTT; CDR3 protein: CSAMTGKDQPQHF
clone size: many; J gene: TRBJ2-7; D gene: NA; V gene: TRBV10-3; CDR3 DNA: TGTGCCATCAGTGAGAGCGGGTACGAGCAGTACTTC; CDR3 protein: CAISESGYEQYF
clone size: NA; J gene: TRBJ1-1; D gene: NA; V gene: TRBV20-1; CDR3 DNA: TGCAGTGCCCGAGGGACACTAGACACTGAAGCTTTCTTT; CDR3 protein: CSARGTLDTEAFF
clone size: many; J gene: TRBJ1-2; D gene: TRBD1; V gene: TRBV20-1; CDR3 DNA: TGCAGTGCTACAACAGGGGCGCAGGACTATGGCTACACCTTC; CDR3 protein: CSATTGAQDYGYTF
clone size: many; J gene: TRBJ2-2; D gene: TRBD1; V gene: TRBV7-8; CDR3 DNA: TGTGCCAGCAGCATGACAGGGGGGAACACCGGGGAGCTGTTTTTT; CDR3 protein: CASSMTGGNTGELFF
clone size: few; J gene: TRBJ2-7; D gene: NA; V gene: TRBV6-2/TRBV6-3; CDR3 DNA: TGTGCCAGCAGTTACCTCTACGAGCAGTACTTC; CDR3 protein: CASSYLYEQYF
clone size: NA; J gene: TRBJ2-1; D gene: NA; V gene: TRBV7-6; CDR3 DNA: TGTGCCAGCAGCGGCGCTACCTTAAGCTCCTACAATGAGCAGTTCTTC; CDR3 protein: CASSGATLSSYNEQFF
clone size: many; J gene: TRBJ2-1; D gene: TRBD2; V gene: TRBV10-3; CDR3 DNA: TGTGCCATCAGTGAGTCGGGGGGGACTGAGCAGTTCTTC; CDR3 protein: CAISESGGTEQFF
clone size: many; J gene: TRBJ2-1; D gene: NA; V gene: TRBV7-3; CDR3 DNA: TGTGCCAGCAGCATCGGGACTGGAGCCTACAATGAGCAGTTCTTC; CDR3 protein: CASSIGTGAYNEQFF
clone size: few; J gene: TRBJ1-1; D gene: NA; V gene: TRBV29-1; CDR3 DNA: TGCAGCGGCTTGGTCGCGTACACTGAAGCTTTCTTT; CDR3 protein: CSGLVAYTEAFF
clone size: NA; J gene: TRBJ1-1; D gene: NA; V gene: TRBV30; CDR3 DNA: TGTGCCTTGGATATGACCACAGTGCTGGCTTTCTTT; CDR3 protein: CALDMTTVLAFF
clone size: many; J gene: TRBJ2-1; D gene: NA; V gene: TRBV7-2; CDR3 DNA: TGTGCCAGCAGCTTAGGGTTAGGCACTTACAATGAGCAGTTCTTC; CDR3 protein: CASSLGLGTYNEQFF
clone size: many; J gene: TRBJ1-1; D gene: NA; V gene: TRBV7-9; CDR3 DNA: TGTGCCAGCAGCCCCGTTTTGGGGGCCACTGAAGCTTTCTTT; CDR3 protein: CASSPVLGATEAFF
clone size: many; J gene: TRBJ2-5; D gene: NA; V gene: TRBV4-3; CDR3 DNA: TGCGCCAGCAGCCAAGTACGGGGTGAGACCCAGTACTTC; CDR3 protein: CASSQVRGETQYF